The T cell receptor beta chain under discussion was sequenced for a study of blood T cell repertoires in COVID-19. Study summary: PBMCs, B-cell-depleted T cells, or T cells provided the cDNA or gDNA that made up the material.

Original handling: Nucleated cell counts were estimated from reference gene primer amplification. Measured with immunoSEQ multiplex PCR; TCRdb has only the in-frame clones, and not every one. V, J and clone size were drawn from that table, and D and trimming were deduced from the DNA. The sample has roughly 300,000 clones, nearly 90% seen once. The CDR3 sequence is 14 residues long. CDR1 SGHNT and CDR2 YYREEE come from the germline V gene (reference sequence). With 3 bases removed from V and 8 bases from J, the gap between germline ends came to 14 bases. The chain has TRBV5-4 and TRBJ1-4; D might be TRBD1 (5 bases). The material sequenced was peripheral blood. The origin of this receptor is a woman aged 25 to 39 with COVID-19, enrolled during active disease. The CDR3: CASSSVGAGEKLFF. DNA for the CDR3: TGTGCCAGCAGCTCGGTTGGGGCCGGGGAAAAACTGTTTTTT.